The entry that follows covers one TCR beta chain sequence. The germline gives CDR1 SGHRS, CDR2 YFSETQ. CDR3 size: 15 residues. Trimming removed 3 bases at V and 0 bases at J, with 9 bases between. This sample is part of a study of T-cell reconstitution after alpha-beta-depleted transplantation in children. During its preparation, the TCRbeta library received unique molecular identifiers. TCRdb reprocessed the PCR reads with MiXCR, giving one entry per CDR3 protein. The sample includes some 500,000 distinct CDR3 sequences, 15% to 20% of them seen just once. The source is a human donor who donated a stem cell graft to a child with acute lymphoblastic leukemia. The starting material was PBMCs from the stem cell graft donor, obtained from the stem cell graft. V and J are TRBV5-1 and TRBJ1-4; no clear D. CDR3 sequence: CASSSRLATNEKLFF. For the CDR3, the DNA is TGCGCCAGCAGCTCCCGACTCGCAACTAATGAAAAACTGTTTTTT.